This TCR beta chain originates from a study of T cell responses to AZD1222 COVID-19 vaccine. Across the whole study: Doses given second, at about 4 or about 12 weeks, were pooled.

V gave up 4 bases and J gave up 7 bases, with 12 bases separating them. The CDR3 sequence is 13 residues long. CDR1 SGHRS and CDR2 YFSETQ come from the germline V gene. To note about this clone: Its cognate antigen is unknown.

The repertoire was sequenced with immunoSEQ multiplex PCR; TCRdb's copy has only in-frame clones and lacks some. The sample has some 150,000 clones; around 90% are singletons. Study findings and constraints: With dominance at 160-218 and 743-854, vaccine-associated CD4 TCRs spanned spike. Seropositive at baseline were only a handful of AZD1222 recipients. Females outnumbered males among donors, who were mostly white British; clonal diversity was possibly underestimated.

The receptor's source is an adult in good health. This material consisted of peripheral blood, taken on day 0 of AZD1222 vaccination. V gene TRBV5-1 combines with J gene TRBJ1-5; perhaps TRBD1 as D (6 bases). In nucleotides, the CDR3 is TGCGCCAGCAGCCGGAGGGGGGAGCAGCCCCAGCATTTT. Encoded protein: CASSRRGEQPQHF.